The 9 T cell receptor beta chains reported below all come from one sample, sequenced in a study of blood T cell repertoires in COVID-19. Here immunoSEQ multiplex PCR was the method, and the copy in TCRdb shows in-frame clones only, minus some. The profile shows approximately 170,000 clones, around 86% of them singletons. Sequenced: peripheral blood. The receptors shown here come from a man aged 70 or older who had recovered from COVID-19.

This clone has more than one count but fewer than ten. The gene calls are TRBV19 and TRBJ1-1; 8 positions agree with TRBD1. Germline-derived CDR1 and CDR2 are LNHDA and SQIVND (reference sequence). This CDR3 spans 15 amino acids. V trimming: 3 bases; J trimming: 7 bases; junction bases outside the gene matches: 10. In nucleotides, the CDR3 is TGTGCCAGTAGTATCTCAGGGACAGGAGGATTTGAAGCTTTCTTT. Protein product: CASSISGTGGFEAFF.

The rearrangement links TRBV2 to TRBJ1-1, with no clear D. The CDR3 is 17 residues long. V shed 6 bases and J shed 4 bases, with 24 bases lying between them. Germline V gives CDR1 SNHLY, CDR2 FYNNEI. The CDR3 sequence is CASSNSELGYTGTEAFF. CDR3 sequence (DNA): TGTGCCAGCAGCAATAGCGAACTAGGGTACACCGGCACTGAAGCTTTCTTT.

V and J are TRBV20-1 and TRBJ1-2, with D uncertain. CDR1 and CDR2 (germline): DFQATT, SNEGSKA (reference sequence). CDR3 length: 10 residues. V lost 5 bases and J 8 bases, leaving 9 bases between the germline ends. CDR3 in DNA: TGCAGTGCTGTTCCAGGAGGCTACACCTTC. It translates to CSAVPGGYTF.

V is TRBV19 and J is TRBJ1-2; tentative D call: TRBD1 (5 bases). CDR3 length: 19 amino acids. V shed 5 bases and J shed 6 bases, with 31 bases lying between them. From germline, CDR1 is LNHDA and CDR2 SQIVND (reference sequence). CDR3 residues: CASSLQGPTIRAVTHGYTF. The CDR3 coding sequence is TGTGCCAGTAGTCTCCAGGGTCCCACCATTCGAGCTGTTACTCATGGCTACACCTTC.

This clone was recorded once. The J gene is TRBJ1-2, the V gene TRBV11-2; no definite D call. Germline loops: CDR1 SGHAT, CDR2 FQNNGV. Trimming took 0 bases from V and 4 from J, leaving 9 bases between them. This CDR3 has 14 amino acids. The DNA of the CDR3 is TGTGCCAGCAGCTTAGACCGGGGTAGCTATGGCTACACCTTC. The encoded protein is CASSLDRGSYGYTF.

This clone turned up a few times. The chain is built from TRBV29-1 and TRBJ2-7, with D tentatively TRBD2 (6 bases). This CDR3 comprises 12 residues. Germline-derived CDR1 and CDR2 are SQVTM and ANQGSEA. The CDR3 reads CRGGRSSYEQYF. DNA for the CDR3: TGCAGGGGAGGCAGGAGCTCCTACGAGCAGTACTTC.

This rearrangement joins TRBV5-5 to TRBJ1-1; D possibly corresponds to TRBD1 (5 bases). From germline, CDR1 is SGHKS and CDR2 YYEKEE (reference sequence). This CDR3 is built from 16 residues. The V end was cut by 0 bases, the J end by 1 base, with 13 bases between. CDR3 DNA sequence: TGTGCCAGCAGCTTGGGGACACCCATCGAGAACACTGAAGCTTTCTTT. Amino acids: CASSLGTPIENTEAFF.

V and J are TRBV5-1 and TRBJ1-4; D remains unclear. V lost 4 bases, J lost 1 base, and 14 bases lay in between. This CDR3 spans 16 amino acids. Per the germline V gene, CDR1 is SGHRS and CDR2 is YFSETQ. CDR3 in amino acids: CASSLGQGLTNEKLFF. In nucleotides, the CDR3 is TGCGCCAGCAGCCTAGGTCAAGGCCTAACTAATGAAAAACTGTTTTTT.

This clone has just a few counts. The chain recombines TRBV3-1 (or the pseudogene TRBV3-2) with TRBJ2-1; 9 bases map to TRBD2. Germline V CDR1 and CDR2: LGHDT, YNNKEL (reference sequence). The CDR3 extends over 15 amino acids. V was pared by 8 bases and J by 5 bases, with 10 bases of the junction left unmatched. The CDR3 is CASGPGLAMNNEQFF. The CDR3 DNA reads as TGTGCCAGCGGACCGGGACTAGCAATGAACAATGAGCAGTTCTTC.